This TCR beta chain was profiled in a study of CD8+ T cells in alopecia areata. Extraction and reverse transcription of RNA yielded cDNA as the sequencing template. Sequencing was performed with immunoSEQ multiplex PCR; in TCRdb, only in-frame clones are kept and a portion is missing. Here the sample spans about 190,000 clones, about 65% being singletons. Trimming removed 6 bases from V and 3 bases from J, with 12 bases in between. The CDR3 covers 13 residues. Germline assignment: CDR1 SQVTM and CDR2 ANQGSEA. Treatment indicated: oral pan-JAK inhibitor, 5-10 mg twice daily. Starting from PBMCs, sorting isolated CD4+ and CD8+ T cells. Study-wide findings and caveats: On tofacitinib, scalp and blood still held many of the expanded lesional clones. Lesional scalp displayed greater clonality than normal scalp, most notably in alopecia totalis/universalis.

Notes on this clone: Antigen unknown.

Material: CD4+ T cells sorted from blood, obtained at approximately week 50, from a patient treated with tofacitinib. The sequence came from a human donor with alopecia areata. This sequence joins TRBV29-1 and TRBJ1-5; D is ambiguous. The chain's CDR3 is CSVSAQDNQPQHF. In nucleotides, the CDR3 is TGCAGCGTATCGGCGCAAGACAATCAGCCCCAGCATTTT.